This TCR beta chain originates from a study of Graves' ophthalmopathy and Graves' hyperthyroidism. TCR beta CDR3 regions were amplified from RNA transcripts. Second-round multiplex PCR came after a first-round RT-PCR that employed HTBI primers. TCRdb called the multiplex PCR reads again in MiXCR, with one record for every CDR3 protein. This repertoire shows some 350,000 distinct CDR3 sequences, about a sixth found once; its top ten account for 2.4%. No ophthalmopathy within 18 months of follow-up signified stable hyperthyroidism. Each hyperthyroidism patient was newly diagnosed, with under 2 months' duration, and aged 18 to 65. PBMCs were isolated by Ficoll-Paque density gradient centrifugation, using roughly 11 ml of fresh peripheral blood as the starting material. What was sequenced was peripheral blood. The receptor was derived from an adult woman with stable Graves' hyperthyroidism.

DNA of the CDR3: TGTGCCAGTAGTATATGGACAGCTCCCTCTGGGGCCAACGTCCTGACTTTC. Protein sequence: CASSIWTAPSGANVLTF. This chain links TRBV19 with TRBJ2-6, with a possible D match to TRBD1 (6 bases). Germline CDR1 LNHDA, CDR2 SQIVND (reference sequence). The V gene lost 2 bases and the J gene lost 0 bases, with 11 bases spanning the gap. The CDR3 loop spans 17 amino acids.